This T cell receptor beta chain was profiled in a study of T-cell reconstitution after alpha-beta-depleted transplantation in children. TCRbeta library construction was performed incorporating unique molecular identifiers. TCRdb redid the calling of the PCR reads with MiXCR, one entry per CDR3 protein. The sample records about 360,000 distinct CDR3 sequences, less than 15% being singletons. The TCR was taken from a human donor who donated a stem cell graft to a child with Fanconi anemia. The material sequenced was PBMCs, taken from the stem cell graft.

CDR3 DNA sequence: TGTGCCAGCAGTTTATCGGGGACAGTCGGCACAGATACGCAGTATTTT. It specifies CASSLSGTVGTDTQYF. This chain connects TRBV27 to TRBJ2-3, with 7 bases aligning to TRBD1. Germline lookup yields CDR1 MNHEY and CDR2 SMNVEV (reference sequence). The CDR3 loop spans 16 amino acids. V lost 0 bases and J lost 1; bases outside the gene matches: 4.